These T cell receptor beta chains were read from a single sample in a study of vaccination and CD4 T cells after COVID-19. A single record per CDR3 protein comes from TCRdb applying MiXCR to the PCR reads. The sample contains about 20,000 distinct CDR3 sequences, just under 55% of which appear only once. Antigens for these TCRs are unknown. The sample consisted of CD4+ T cells from blood, cultured in vitro. The receptors were sampled from a human donor who had recovered from COVID-19. Each CDR3 is given with its conserved first and last residue. The D gene is left open where the match is weak. Rows may omit the clone size; those that give it use once, few, many or a size class.

V	D	J	size	DNA	CDR3
TRBV5-4	TRBD2	TRBJ2-7	few	TGTGCCAGCAGCCCCACGGGGACTAGCGGGGCCTACGAGCAGTACTTC	CASSPTGTSGAYEQYF
TRBV7-3	TRBD2	TRBJ2-3	few	TGTGCCAGCAGCTTTGAGCTAGCGGGGGCTAGCACAGATACGCAGTATTTT	CASSFELAGASTDTQYF
TRBV20-1	-	TRBJ2-2	-	TGCAGTGCTAGGTCGACAGCGGATCCTCAAACCGGGGAGCTGTTTTTT	CSARSTADPQTGELFF
TRBV20-1	-	TRBJ2-6	-	TGCAGTGCTCGCGGTTCCTCTGGGGCCAACGTCCTGACTTTC	CSARGSSGANVLTF
TRBV4-1	-	TRBJ1-2	-	TGCGCCAGCAGCCAAGTTCGGTCGTTACAAGGGCTATACAGTCGGTATGGCTACACCTTC	CASSQVRSLQGLYSRYGYTF
TRBV19	TRBD2	TRBJ2-3	few	TGTGCCAGTAGTCCCGGGAGGTTCCGCACAGATACGCAGTATTTT	CASSPGRFRTDTQYF
TRBV19	TRBD2	TRBJ2-5	-	TGTGCCAGTAGGGTAGCGGGTGCAGAGACCCAGTACTTC	CASRVAGAETQYF
TRBV20-1	TRBD1	TRBJ1-3	few	TGCAGTGCTGGGGGACAGCTCGGTAACACCATATATTTT	CSAGGQLGNTIYF
TRBV20-1	-	TRBJ1-1	-	TGCAGTGCTCCAAATCGACGGAGCTTGAACACTGAAGCTTTCTTT	CSAPNRRSLNTEAFF
TRBV18	-	TRBJ1-3	-	TGTGCCAGCTCACCACCCCACAGTAGCTCTGGAAACACCATATATTTT	CASSPPHSSSGNTIYF
TRBV5-1	TRBD1	TRBJ1-1	-	TGCGCCAGCATTCCTACATCAGGGGGCCGGACTGAAGCTTTCTTT	CASIPTSGGRTEAFF